The clone carrying this TCR beta chain came up a few times. This entry belongs to a study of human T cells and chemical hapten exposure. Study-level background: A roughly 2 cm by roughly 2 cm inner upper arm patch received 2% DPC for sensitization. Across the whole study, which lasted around six months, patients were given diphenylcyclopropenone on the scalp once a week. Small differences in pooled library volume mainly drove the variation in TCR yields per sample.

Germline loops: CDR1 SGHRS, CDR2 YFSETQ. The CDR3 consists of 15 residues. Trimming cost V 5 bases and J 5 bases, with 19 bases left between them. Unique molecular identifiers were attached to individual cDNA molecules within the library. In TCRdb, the RACE reads were re-called with MiXCR into one record per CDR3 protein. The sample holds about 80,000 distinct CDR3 sequences, less than 15% seen once. Time point defined: pre-sensitization, week 0. Treatment meaning: therapeutic diphenylcyclopropenone sensitization with weekly scalp DPC. The sample was whole blood, taken in connection with sensitization to the hapten diphenylcyclopropenone (DPC). The rearrangement joins TRBV5-1 to TRBJ2-5; D possibly corresponds to TRBD2 (5 bases). This sequence originates from a woman aged 50 to 60 with alopecia areata. Some clones in this sample may be carry-over from other donors' samples. CDR3 in amino acids: CASRLAEVVRETQYF. The CDR3 bases are TGCGCCAGCAGACTTGCGGAGGTGGTTAGGGAGACCCAGTACTTC.